This paragraph covers one T cell receptor (beta chain) sequence. Sequencing was performed with immunoSEQ multiplex PCR; in TCRdb, only in-frame clones are kept and a portion is missing. The table includes 80,000 or so clones, around 94% detected once. This sample was taken from a study of technical replicates of blood from several donors. V gave up 1 base and J gave up 11 bases, with 12 bases separating them. There are 12 residues in the CDR3. The germline CDR1 and CDR2 sequences are SGHNT and YYREEE (reference sequence). This clonotype was sampled from a human donor in good health. The chain employs TRBV5-4 and TRBJ1-1; D is ambiguous. Sequenced input: T cells isolated from PBMCs. CDR3 protein: CASSLSRGEAFF. DNA of the CDR3: TGTGCCAGCAGCTTGAGTCGGGGAGAGGCTTTCTTT.